Presented here are 17 T cell receptor beta chains from one specimen sequenced in a study of blood T cell repertoires in COVID-19. The repertoire was sequenced with immunoSEQ multiplex PCR; TCRdb's copy has only in-frame clones and lacks some. Altogether approximately 120,000 clones are present, approximately 80% being singletons, with the ten largest covering roughly 10%. Sequenced material: peripheral blood. These receptors were obtained from a man aged 60-69 years with acute or convalescent COVID-19.

The J gene is TRBJ1-5, the V gene TRBV9; D is possibly TRBD1 (5 bases). From germline, CDR1 is SGDLS and CDR2 YYNGEE. V was pared by 4 bases and J by 0 bases, with 8 bases between. This CDR3 has 14 residues. The CDR3 region is CASSLTDSNQPQHF. DNA of the CDR3: TGTGCCAGCAGCCTGACAGATAGCAATCAGCCCCAGCATTTT.

The CDR3 sequence is CASSEGAGGSYEQYF. CDR3 DNA sequence: TGTGCCAGCAGTGAAGGGGCAGGGGGCTCCTACGAGCAGTACTTC. This sequence joins TRBV2 and TRBJ2-7; TRBD1 aligns across 7 bases. Per the germline V gene, CDR1 is SNHLY and CDR2 is FYNNEI. The CDR3 runs to 15 residues. V shed 1 base, J shed 0 bases, and the junction held 3 bases outside the gene matches.

This chain uses TRBV11-3 with TRBJ1-2; 9 bases line up with TRBD1. J gave up 3 bases and V 3 bases, and 5 bases lay outside the gene matches. The CDR3 has 15 amino acids. CDR1 is SGHNT and CDR2 is YENEEA in the germline V gene. CDR3 loop: CASSFRQGEDYGYTF. The CDR3 DNA reads as TGTGCCAGCAGCTTCCGACAGGGGGAGGACTATGGCTACACCTTC.

The V gene is TRBV14, the J gene TRBJ1-4, with 9 bases lining up with TRBD1. CDR3 length: 16 residues. Germline lookup yields CDR1 SGHDN and CDR2 FVKESK. V lost 4 bases to trimming and J lost 7 bases; unmatched junction nucleotides: 10. The DNA for the CDR3 is TGTGCCAGCAGCCCGACAGGGGGTTCGTCAGGTGAAAAACTGTTTTTT. Translated, it gives CASSPTGGSSGEKLFF.

The V and J genes are TRBV9 and TRBJ1-5; TRBD1 agrees at 11 bases. Germline assignment: CDR1 SGDLS and CDR2 YYNGEE. V shed 3 bases, J shed 3 bases, and the junction held 5 bases outside the gene matches. The CDR3 covers 16 residues. The CDR3: CASSAGQGGSNQPQHF. For the CDR3, the DNA is TGTGCCAGCAGCGCGGGACAGGGGGGCTCCAATCAGCCCCAGCATTTT.

The rearrangement uses TRBV7-9 and TRBJ2-7; 9 bases are shared with TRBD2. The CDR3 length is 14 residues. Trimming cost V 3 bases and J 4 bases; bases outside gene matches: 4. From germline, CDR1 is SEHNR and CDR2 FQNEAQ (reference sequence). In DNA form, the CDR3 reads TGTGCCAGCAGCTTTGATAGCGGGAGTTACGAGCAGTACTTC. Amino acids: CASSFDSGSYEQYF.

The V gene is TRBV5-1, the J gene TRBJ1-1, with 9 bases aligning to TRBD1. The CDR3 consists of 13 residues. Germline trimming cut 1 base from V and 7 bases from J; bases unmatched to any gene: 2. The germline V gene has CDR1 SGHRS and CDR2 YFSETQ. For the CDR3, the DNA is TGCGCCAGCAGCTTGCGACAGGGGGTTGAAGCTTTCTTT. Translating gives CASSLRQGVEAFF.

Turning to this clone: Other DNA sequences of this sample code for an identical CDR3. The chain couples TRBV18 to TRBJ1-1; 8 nucleotides match TRBD1. This CDR3 is 15 amino acids long. CDR1 is KGHSH, CDR2 LQKENI, per germline. V shed 4 bases and J 1 base; nucleotides not matched to a gene: 5. CDR3 DNA sequence: TGTGCCAGCTCACTCGGGACAGGAGAGAACACTGAAGCTTTCTTT. Protein sequence: CASSLGTGENTEAFF.

J is TRBJ2-7 and V is TRBV11-2; 11 nucleotides line up with TRBD2. Germline values: CDR1 SGHAT, CDR2 FQNNGV. Germline trimming cut 6 bases from V and 3 bases from J; bases unmatched to any gene: 4. CDR3 size: 14 residues. The CDR3 region is CASRALAGVYEQYF. The DNA for the CDR3 is TGTGCCAGCAGAGCACTAGCGGGAGTCTACGAGCAGTACTTC. The full variable domain, its missing parts supplied by reference TRBV11-2 and TRBJ2-7, is EAGVAQSPRYKIIEKRQSVAFWCNPISGHATLYWYQQILGQGPKLLIQFQNNGVVDDSQLPKDRFSAERLKGVDSTLKIQPAKLEDSAVYLCASRALAGVYEQYFGPGTRLTVT.

Only a few counts were recorded for this clone. This sequence joins TRBV27 and TRBJ1-1, with 9 nucleotides matching TRBD1. The CDR3 totals 13 residues. Germline loops: CDR1 MNHEY, CDR2 SMNVEV (reference sequence). The trim removed 6 bases at V and 8 bases at J, leaving 7 bases unmatched. The CDR3 bases are TGTGCCAGCAGCCTTCCGGGACAGGGAGAAGCTTTCTTT. Translation gives CASSLPGQGEAFF.

Comments on this clone: A much bigger clone sits one base away, suggesting this may be a read error. Other DNA sequences in the sample encode the same CDR3. V is TRBV6-5 and J is TRBJ1-5; TRBD1 might be the D (5 bases). Germline loops: CDR1 MNHEY, CDR2 SVGAGI. Trimming pared 0 bases from V and 2 bases from J, leaving 8 bases between. The CDR3 length is 15 residues. The CDR3 loop reads CASSYSSRGNQPQHF. The CDR3 coding sequence is TGTGCCAGCAGTTACTCATCCAGGGGCAATCAGCCCCAGCATTTT.

This clone was recorded only once. The chain is built from TRBV7-2 and TRBJ2-2; D remains ambiguous. The V gene lost 1 base and the J gene lost 5 bases, with 8 bases spanning the gap. The germline V gene encodes CDR1 SGHTA and CDR2 FQGNSA. This CDR3 has 14 amino acids. CDR3 region: CASSLVSRTGELFF. CDR3 in DNA: TGTGCCAGCAGCTTAGTGTCGAGGACCGGGGAGCTGTTTTTT.

V gene TRBV6-1 combines with J gene TRBJ2-7; the match to TRBD1 covers 7 bases. The V segment lost 3 bases and the J segment 6 bases; nucleotides outside the gene matches: 5. Germline CDR1 is MNHNS and CDR2 is SASEGT. The CDR3 covers 13 residues. The CDR3 loop reads CASSDEQGSEQYF. CDR3 in DNA: TGTGCCAGCAGTGACGAACAGGGGTCCGAGCAGTACTTC.

This clone was recorded only once. The rearrangement joins TRBV29-1 to TRBJ2-3, with 13 bases lining up with TRBD2. The V gene end was trimmed by 5 bases and the J gene end by 1 base; junction bases not matched to a gene: 9. Germline loops: CDR1 SQVTM, CDR2 ANQGSEA. This CDR3 is 17 amino acids long. The CDR3 region has the DNA TGCAGCGTTCTTGGACTAGCGGGAGACGGGGGCACAGATACGCAGTATTTT. Protein sequence: CSVLGLAGDGGTDTQYF.

V usage is TRBV6-5 and J usage is TRBJ1-5; no firm D call. Per germline, CDR1 MNHEY and CDR2 SVGAGI. The CDR3 runs 12 residues. V was shortened by 8 bases and J by 7 bases, with 12 bases between the two germline ends. CDR3 bases: TGTGCCAGCGCCGCCCTCGGGCAGCCCCAGCATTTT. Translation gives CASAALGQPQHF.

Here the CDR3 reads CASSEGTGNDEQYF. The CDR3 DNA follows: TGTGCCAGCAGTGAAGGGACAGGGAACGACGAGCAGTACTTC. This chain joins TRBV2 and TRBJ2-7, with 8 bases aligning to TRBD1. The germline V gene has CDR1 SNHLY and CDR2 FYNNEI. V gave up 1 base and J gave up 5 bases; unmatched junction bases: 4. This CDR3 has 14 amino acids.

The rearrangement uses TRBV19 and TRBJ1-2; TRBD1 matches 12 bases. Trimming took 7 bases from V and 4 from J; bases not matched to a gene: 13. This CDR3 has 17 residues. The germline V gene encodes CDR1 LNHDA and CDR2 SQIVND (reference sequence). The CDR3 region has the DNA TGTGCCAGTACTACCCCGGGACAGGGGGCGCGAAGCTATGGCTACACCTTC. The encoded protein is CASTTPGQGARSYGYTF. The full variable domain, in which reference TRBV19 and TRBJ1-2 provide the parts outside the CDR3, is DGGITQSPKYLFRKEGQNVTLSCEQNLNHDAMYWYRQDPGQGLRLIYYSQIVNDFQKGDIAEGYSVSREKKESFPLTVTSAQKNPTAFYLCASTTPGQGARSYGYTFGSGTRLTVV.